What follows are 21 T cell receptor beta chains derived from one specimen sequenced in a study of neurological immune-mediated disorders. A single record per CDR3 protein comes from TCRdb applying MiXCR to the 5' RACE reads. The sample yields about 62,000 distinct CDR3 sequences, around 4.8% seen once. The sequenced material came from PBMCs. The receptor source for this set is a woman aged 45-65 years with multiple sclerosis.

The table lists this clonotype with many counts. The chain links TRBV5-1 to TRBJ2-1; perhaps TRBD2 as D (5 bases). Germline loops: CDR1 SGHRS, CDR2 YFSETQ. CDR3 length equals 15 residues. Trimming removed 5 bases at V and 0 bases at J, with 12 bases between. In nucleotides, the CDR3 is TGCGCCAGCAGTTTGCCGGGGTCCTCCTACAATGAGCAGTTCTTC. Amino acids: CASSLPGSSYNEQFF. Combining the CDR3 with reference TRBV5-1 and TRBJ2-1 gives the whole variable domain KAGVTQTPRYLIKTRGQQVTLSCSPISGHRSVSWYQQTPGQGLQFLFEYFSETQRNKGNFPGRFSGRQFSNSRSEMNVSTLELGDSALYLCASSLPGSSYNEQFFGPGTRLTVL.

There are many counts of this clonotype. This rearrangement joins TRBV7-7 to TRBJ2-7, with 7 bases identical to TRBD2. Germline CDR1 and CDR2: SSHAT and FNYEAQ (reference sequence). CDR3 size: 14 residues. CDR3 nucleotide sequence: TGTGCTAGCAGCTATAGGGAGGGCAATTACGAGCAGTACGTC. Amino acid sequence: CASSYREGNYEQYV.

This clonotype has a count of ten or more. An end of the junction does not agree with germline; a read error may underlie this. The chain uses TRBV5-1 and TRBJ2-7; the match to TRBD1 covers 9 bases. Per germline, CDR1 SGHRS and CDR2 YFSETQ. The CDR3 runs 15 residues. CDR3 bases: TGCGCCAGCAGCTTTGGGACAGGGTTCTCCCACGAGCAGTACTTC. Its protein product is CASSFGTGFSHEQYF.

This clonotype was found many times. The chain couples TRBV27 to TRBJ1-1, with TRBD1 as a possible D gene (6 bases). V was trimmed by 5 bases and J by 5 bases, leaving 12 bases between them. Germline loops: CDR1 MNHEY, CDR2 SMNVEV (reference sequence). CDR3 size: 13 residues. CDR3 sequence (DNA): TGTGCCAGCAGTCCACAGGGAAGGACTGAAGCTTTCTTT. Protein product: CASSPQGRTEAFF.

The table lists this clonotype with many counts. The CDR3 DNA follows: TGCAGTGCTAGAAATAGACTAGGCCTCTACGAGCAGTACTTC. Translated: CSARNRLGLYEQYF. The rearrangement joins TRBV20-1 to TRBJ2-7, with TRBD2 as a possible D gene (6 bases). Trimming took 2 bases from V and 3 from J, leaving 14 bases between them. Germline V gives CDR1 DFQATT, CDR2 SNEGSKA (reference sequence). The length of the CDR3 is 14 residues.

The gene calls are TRBV12-3 or TRBV12-4 and TRBJ1-5; TRBD1 aligns across 7 bases. V shed 4 bases, J shed 5 bases, and the junction held 5 bases outside the gene matches. The CDR3 has 14 amino acids. The DNA of the CDR3 is TGTGCCAGCAGTTCTGTCCAGGGGGATCAGCCCCAGCATTTT. Translating gives CASSSVQGDQPQHF.

The table lists this clonotype with many counts. This chain connects TRBV5-1 to TRBJ2-2; 7 bases map to TRBD1. The V gene's germline CDR1 is SGHRS and CDR2 YFSETQ. Losses at the gene ends were 1 base for V and 0 bases for J; bases not matched to a gene: 6. This CDR3 contains 17 residues. The CDR3 DNA follows: TGCGCCAGCAGCTTGTGGACAGGCGCTGCGAACACCGGGGAGCTGTTTTTT. Its protein product is CASSLWTGAANTGELFF.

In this sample, this clonotype turned up many times. This sequence joins TRBV20-1 and TRBJ1-5, with a possible D match to TRBD1 (6 bases). The V gene's germline CDR1 is DFQATT and CDR2 SNEGSKA (reference sequence). The CDR3 is 14 amino acids. CDR3 in amino acids: CTPYRVNSNQPQHF. The CDR3 region has the DNA TGCACCCCGTACAGGGTGAATAGCAATCAGCCCCAGCATTTT.

This clonotype was observed at least ten times. The DNA for the CDR3 is TGCGCCAGCAGCCACGGAGGACTAGCGGGGGGGACCACCGGGGAGCTGTTTTTT. It is translated as CASSHGGLAGGTTGELFF. The chain is built from TRBV5-1 and TRBJ2-2, with 15 bases lining up with TRBD2. Per germline, CDR1 SGHRS and CDR2 YFSETQ. J gave up 4 bases and V 4 bases, and 8 bases lay outside the gene matches. The CDR3 is 18 amino acids.

There are many counts of this clonotype. The chain uses TRBV20-1 and TRBJ2-7; D is perhaps TRBD1 or TRBD2 (5 bases each). Trimming left V 6 bases short and J 4 bases short, with 19 bases between. The CDR3 is made up of 14 amino acids. CDR1 and CDR2 from the germline V gene are DFQATT and SNEGSKA (reference sequence). As DNA, the CDR3 is TGCAGTGCCGGGGACCTGGCTAATCCGTACGAGCAGTACTTC. The encoded protein is CSAGDLANPYEQYF.

In this sample, this clonotype turned up many times. CDR3 nucleotide sequence: TGTGCCAGCAGCCTAAACAAGGGACCCCTCCACTTT. It is translated as CASSLNKGPLHF. The genes are TRBV27 and TRBJ1-6; D not certain. The CDR3 has 12 amino acids. Trimming removed 6 bases at V and 12 bases at J, with 12 bases between. CDR1 is MNHEY and CDR2 is SMNVEV in the germline V gene (reference sequence).

V and J are TRBV7-2 and TRBJ1-5, with D hard to call. V gave up 1 base and J gave up 10 bases, with 17 bases separating them. Germline V CDR1 and CDR2: SGHTA, FQGNSA. CDR3 length: 15 residues. This CDR3 is CASSLGTRENRPQHF. For the CDR3, the DNA is TGTGCCAGCAGCTTAGGGACGAGGGAGAATCGACCCCAGCATTTT.

This clonotype has more than one count but fewer than ten. A read error is possible here, since a much larger clone lies one base away. The chain is built from TRBV5-5 and TRBJ2-5; a weak D match, TRBD1 (5 bases). The CDR3 totals 15 residues. CDR1 and CDR2 (germline): SGHKS, YYEKEE (reference sequence). The CDR3 protein is CANSLARGAGETQYF. CDR3 bases: TGTGCCAACAGCTTGGCGCGTGGGGCCGGCGAGACCCAGTACTTC.

This clonotype has at least ten counts. The rearrangement links TRBV5-1 to TRBJ2-7; the D gene is possibly TRBD1 (5 bases). V was trimmed by 4 bases and J by 9 bases, leaving 14 bases between them. CDR1 and CDR2 (germline): SGHRS, YFSETQ. This CDR3 is built from 12 residues. The CDR3 is CASSPEGELQYF. The CDR3 nucleotides read TGCGCCAGCAGCCCGGAAGGGGAACTGCAGTACTTC.

As concerns this clonotype: A much larger clone is a single base away; this may be a read error. No DNA is shown, since the ends of the CDR3 on it are uncertain; the CDR3 is the one TCRdb lists. The chain joins TRBV12-3 or TRBV12-4 to TRBJ1-2; the table calls TRBD1, which could not be checked here. The CDR3 region is 11 residues in length, termini included. CDR3 amino acids: CAISFGAGYTF.

There are many counts of this clonotype. The rearrangement links TRBV6-6 to TRBJ1-1; D is unresolved. Deletions cut 6 bases from V and 5 bases from J, with 4 bases between. In germline, CDR1 is MNHNY, CDR2 SVGAGI (reference sequence). The CDR3 covers 10 residues. The CDR3 reads CASSRTEAFF. The CDR3 region has the DNA TGTGCCAGCAGCCGGACTGAAGCTTTCTTT.

The table lists this clonotype with many counts. This may be a read error: a much more frequent sequence differs by one nucleotide. The genes are TRBV20-1 and TRBJ1-3; D is possibly TRBD1 (5 bases). This CDR3 spans 15 amino acids. CDR1 and CDR2 from the germline V gene are DFQATT and SNEGSKA (reference sequence). The V gene lost 0 bases and the J gene lost 1 base, with 10 bases spanning the gap. The CDR3 region is CSARDRGKSGNTIYF. In DNA, the CDR3 is TGCAGTGCTAGAGATCGGGGCAAATCTGGAAACACCATATATTTT.

This clonotype was counted many times. The genes are TRBV20-1 and TRBJ1-1, with a weak D call TRBD1 (5 bases). Trimming pared 5 bases from V and 9 bases from J, leaving 19 bases between. From germline, CDR1 is DFQATT and CDR2 SNEGSKA (reference sequence). This CDR3 region has 13 residues. For the CDR3, the DNA is TGCAGTGCTCGGCCCCGGGGGGAATGGCAAGCTTTCTTT. Translated, it gives CSARPRGEWQAFF.

This clonotype appeared many times. The CDR3 region is CASSVGRGGTEAFF. The CDR3 region has the DNA TGTGCCAGCAGCGTAGGCCGGGGAGGCACTGAAGCTTTCTTT. This chain uses TRBV9 with TRBJ1-1; D call uncertain. The CDR3 is made up of 14 amino acids. Between the trimmed V and J ends, which lost 0 bases and 4 bases, there was a span of 10 bases. Germline CDR1 and CDR2: SGDLS and YYNGEE.

This clonotype has ten or more counts. Relative to the germline gene, one junction end is altered; a read error may explain this. The V call is TRBV20-1, the J call TRBJ1-6, with D hard to call. Looked up from germline, CDR1 is DFQATT and CDR2 is SNEGSKA (reference sequence). The CDR3 totals 15 residues. CDR3 amino acids: CSATRLRALNSPLNF. The CDR3 DNA sequence: TGCAGTGCTACCCGACTGAGGGCCTTGAATTCACCCCTCAACTTT.

Many counts were recorded for this clonotype. The V and J genes are TRBV7-8 and TRBJ2-5; D unclear. The CDR3 spans 12 residues. Trimming cost V 8 bases and J 2 bases, with 9 bases left between them. Germline CDR1 and CDR2: SGHVS and FQNEAQ. This chain's CDR3 is CASARRQETQYF. The CDR3 nucleotides read TGTGCCAGCGCCCGACGGCAAGAGACCCAGTACTTC.